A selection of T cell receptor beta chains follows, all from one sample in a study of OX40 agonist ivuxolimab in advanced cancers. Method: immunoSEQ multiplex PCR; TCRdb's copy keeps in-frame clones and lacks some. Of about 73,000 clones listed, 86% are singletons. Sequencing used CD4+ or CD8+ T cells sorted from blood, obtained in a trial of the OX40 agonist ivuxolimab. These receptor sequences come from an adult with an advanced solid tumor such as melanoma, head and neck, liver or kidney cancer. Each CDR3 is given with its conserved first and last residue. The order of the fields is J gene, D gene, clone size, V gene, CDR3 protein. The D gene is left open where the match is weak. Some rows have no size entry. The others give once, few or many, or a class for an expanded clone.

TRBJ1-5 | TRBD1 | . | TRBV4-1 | CASSPPDRVNQPQHF
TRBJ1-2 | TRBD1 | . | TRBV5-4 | CASSLRDRGSYGYTF
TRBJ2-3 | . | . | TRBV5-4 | CASSLPGARSTDTQYF
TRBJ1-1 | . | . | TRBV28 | CASREISTEAFF
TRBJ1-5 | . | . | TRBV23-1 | CASSPGNGQPQHF
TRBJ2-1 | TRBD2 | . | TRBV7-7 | CASSLVREAAEQFF
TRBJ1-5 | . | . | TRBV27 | CASSSAGHQPQHF
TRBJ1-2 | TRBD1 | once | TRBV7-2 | CASSFRDRVYGYTF
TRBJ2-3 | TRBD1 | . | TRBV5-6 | CASSRPGQGPDTQYF
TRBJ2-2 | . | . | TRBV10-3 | CAIRNTGTPTGELFF
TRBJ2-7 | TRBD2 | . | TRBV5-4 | CASSREVTNEQYF
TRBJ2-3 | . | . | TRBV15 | CATSRDFGDTQYF
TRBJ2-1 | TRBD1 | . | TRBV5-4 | CASSLSIGTGGAFEQFF
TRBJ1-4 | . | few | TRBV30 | CAWSRAAPTNEKLFF
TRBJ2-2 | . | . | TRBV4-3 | CASSQARGPNTGELFF
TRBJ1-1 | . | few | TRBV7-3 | CASSSQENTEAFF
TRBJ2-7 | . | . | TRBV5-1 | CASSQSLVGEQYF
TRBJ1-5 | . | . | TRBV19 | CASSIVGRTEQPQHF
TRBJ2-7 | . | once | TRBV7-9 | CASSRPTLEQYF
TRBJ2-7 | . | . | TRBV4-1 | CASSQGAQGSYEQYF
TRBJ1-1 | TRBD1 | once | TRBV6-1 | CASTGQAEAFF
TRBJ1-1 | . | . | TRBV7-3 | CASSLLEGRTEAFF
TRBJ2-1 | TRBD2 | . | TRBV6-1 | CASTRLAGGLNEQFF
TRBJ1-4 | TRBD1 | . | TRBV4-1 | CASSQEGQGYRNEKLFF
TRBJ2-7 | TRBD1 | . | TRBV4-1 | CASSHPGQGSYEQYF
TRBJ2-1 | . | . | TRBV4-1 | CASSQPGRYEQFF
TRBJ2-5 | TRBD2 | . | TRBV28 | CASRLAGGKETQYF
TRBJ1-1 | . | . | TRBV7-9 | CASSLGTAAYTEAFF
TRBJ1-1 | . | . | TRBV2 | CASSVLGLNTEAFF
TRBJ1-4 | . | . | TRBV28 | CASSLDGGRRKLFF
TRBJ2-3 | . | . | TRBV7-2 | CASSLGVDGLSTDTQYF
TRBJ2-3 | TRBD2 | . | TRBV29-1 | CSVAERGGQNTQYF
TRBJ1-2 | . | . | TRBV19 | CASSIVPGNYGYTF
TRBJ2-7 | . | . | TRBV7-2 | CASSLTGQTYEQYF
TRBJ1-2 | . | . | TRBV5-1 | CASSLDRPNYGYTF